This T cell receptor beta chain was documented in a study of blood T cell repertoires in COVID-19. The overall study: There were acute and convalescent COVID-19 samples, and they came from the United States, Italy and Spain. PBMCs, B-cell-depleted T cells, or T cells provided the cDNA or gDNA that made up the material.

The method was immunoSEQ multiplex PCR; TCRdb's version includes in-frame clones alone and lacks a portion of them. The table includes roughly 120,000 clones, about 85% detected once. Only one count was recorded for this clone. With 6 bases clipped from V and 2 bases from J, the junction kept 9 bases outside the gene matches. The CDR3 is made up of 16 amino acids. The germline V gene has CDR1 WNHNN and CDR2 SYGVQD (reference sequence). The V call is TRBV10-1, the J call TRBJ2-2; 7 nucleotides match TRBD2. The sequence came from a man aged 50 to 60 with acute or convalescent COVID-19. The sample comprised peripheral blood. The CDR3 DNA follows: TGCGCCAGCAGCCGGAGCGGGGCCCATAACACCGGGGAGCTGTTTTTT. Its translation: CASSRSGAHNTGELFF.